The clone carrying this T cell receptor beta chain was recorded a few times. These data originate in a study of blood T cell repertoires in COVID-19. Study-level background: Nucleic acid was either cDNA or gDNA, and it came from T cells, B-cell-depleted T cells, or PBMCs.

The CDR3 runs to 16 residues. The germline V gene has CDR1 LGHDT and CDR2 YNNKEL (reference sequence). V trimming: 4 bases; J trimming: 4 bases; junction bases outside the gene matches: 8. Authors' analysis steps: By means of reference gene primer amplification, nucleated cell counts were estimated. The data were produced by immunoSEQ multiplex PCR, yet TCRdb's version contains in-frame clones alone and is incomplete. V and J calls and clone size are those listed in that table; D and trimming were worked out from the DNA. The sample has some 200,000 clones; about 83% are singletons. Input material: peripheral blood. V gene TRBV3-1 (or the pseudogene TRBV3-2) combines with J gene TRBJ2-1, with 9 nucleotides matching TRBD2. The source of this sequence is a woman between 45 and 60 years old with active or convalescent COVID-19. The CDR3 nucleotides are TGTGCCAGCAGCCCCATGGCAGCGGGGGGATACAATGAGCAGTTCTTC. It yields the protein CASSPMAAGGYNEQFF.